The rows below give T cell receptor beta chains drawn from one sample of a study of read filtering for tumor transcriptome and immune sequencing. In TCRdb, the reads were re-called with MiXCR into one record per CDR3 protein. The sample holds 100,000 to 150,000 distinct CDR3 sequences, about an eighth seen once. The source material was a population of CD138-negative cells sorted from bone marrow. The origin of the receptors is a donor at least 40 years old with multiple myeloma. The CDR3 runs from the conserved cysteine through the conserved F or W. The order of the fields is CDR3 DNA, CDR3 protein, D gene, V gene, J gene, clone size. D genes are given only for firm matches. Only part of the rows carry a size: once, few, many, or a class if the clone is expanded.

CDR3 DNA: TGTGCCAGTCGACCCTCGGTTTCAGGCTATGGCTACACCTTC
CDR3 protein: CASRPSVSGYGYTF
D gene: .
V gene: TRBV2
J gene: TRBJ1-2
clone size: many

CDR3 DNA: TGCGCCAGCAGTACGGGGCGGAGCACAGATACGCAGTATTTT
CDR3 protein: CASSTGRSTDTQYF
D gene: .
V gene: TRBV11-2
J gene: TRBJ2-3
clone size: many

CDR3 DNA: TGTGCCTGGAGTTGGACAGGGGAGGTCTATGGCTACACCTTC
CDR3 protein: CAWSWTGEVYGYTF
D gene: TRBD1
V gene: TRBV30
J gene: TRBJ1-2
clone size: few

CDR3 DNA: TGCAGTGCAATTAGCGGGAGGGGCTATGAGCAGTTCTTC
CDR3 protein: CSAISGRGYEQFF
D gene: TRBD2
V gene: TRBV20-1
J gene: TRBJ2-1
clone size: many

CDR3 DNA: TGTGCCAGCAGTTCCGACCAGAATGAGCAGTTCTTC
CDR3 protein: CASSSDQNEQFF
D gene: .
V gene: TRBV5-4
J gene: TRBJ2-1
clone size: many

CDR3 DNA: TGTGCCAGCAGAACTTCTACCGACTCCTACAATGAGCAGTTCTTC
CDR3 protein: CASRTSTDSYNEQFF
D gene: .
V gene: TRBV12-3/TRBV12-4
J gene: TRBJ2-1
clone size: many

CDR3 DNA: TGCGCCAGCAGCTTAAATGTGGGACTGAACACTGAAGCTTTCTTT
CDR3 protein: CASSLNVGLNTEAFF
D gene: .
V gene: TRBV5-1
J gene: TRBJ1-1
clone size: many

CDR3 DNA: TGTGCCAGCAGCGTAGGAGGGGTTGGTACCGGGGAGCTGTTTTTT
CDR3 protein: CASSVGGVGTGELFF
D gene: .
V gene: TRBV9
J gene: TRBJ2-2
clone size: many

CDR3 DNA: TGTGCCAGCAGCCAATCGGTATCCGAGCAGTACTTC
CDR3 protein: CASSQSVSEQYF
D gene: .
V gene: TRBV3-1
J gene: TRBJ2-7
clone size: many

CDR3 DNA: TGTGCCAGCAACACATGGGGACAGGGTGGCACAGATACGCAGTATTTT
CDR3 protein: CASNTWGQGGTDTQYF
D gene: TRBD1
V gene: TRBV9
J gene: TRBJ2-3
clone size: many

CDR3 DNA: TGTGCCAGCAGCCATTATTTCTCCGGGACAGGCGGAGCTTTCTTT
CDR3 protein: CASSHYFSGTGGAFF
D gene: TRBD1
V gene: TRBV4-2
J gene: TRBJ1-1
clone size: many

CDR3 DNA: TGCGCCAGCAGACACTTGGGAGGAAGCACTGAAGCTTTCTTT
CDR3 protein: CASRHLGGSTEAFF
D gene: .
V gene: TRBV4-1
J gene: TRBJ1-1
clone size: many

CDR3 DNA: TGCAGCGCAAGGACTGCAAGGGATCAGCCCCAGCATTTT
CDR3 protein: CSARTARDQPQHF
D gene: .
V gene: TRBV29-1
J gene: TRBJ1-5
clone size: many

CDR3 DNA: TGCAGTGCTAGGGACCGGGAGGCACCGCGCTACACCTTC
CDR3 protein: CSARDREAPRYTF
D gene: .
V gene: TRBV20-1
J gene: TRBJ1-2
clone size: many

CDR3 DNA: TGTGCCAGCAGCTTTGACGAGGGCCGGGAGACCCAGTACTTC
CDR3 protein: CASSFDEGRETQYF
D gene: .
V gene: TRBV5-5
J gene: TRBJ2-5
clone size: few

CDR3 DNA: TGTGCCAGCAGCTCCCAGACAGGGTTTAGCAATCAGCCCCAGCATTTT
CDR3 protein: CASSSQTGFSNQPQHF
D gene: TRBD1
V gene: TRBV7-2
J gene: TRBJ1-5
clone size: many

CDR3 DNA: TGCGCCAGCAGTGAGCACCGGAGGAGGTCCAATGAGCAGTTCTTC
CDR3 protein: CASSEHRRRSNEQFF
D gene: .
V gene: TRBV10-2
J gene: TRBJ2-1
clone size: many

CDR3 DNA: TGTGCCAGCAGTTACGCAGAAGATTCACCCCTCCACTTT
CDR3 protein: CASSYAEDSPLHF
D gene: .
V gene: TRBV6-8
J gene: TRBJ1-6
clone size: many

CDR3 DNA: TGTACCAGCAGCCACGCGGGACTAGCGGGAGGAGGGGGCCACGAGCAGTACTTC
CDR3 protein: CTSSHAGLAGGGGHEQYF
D gene: TRBD2
V gene: TRBV7-2
J gene: TRBJ2-7
clone size: .

CDR3 DNA: TGTGCCGCCAGTGCTATTGGGACGCCCTCGGACAATGAGCAGTTCTTC
CDR3 protein: CAASAIGTPSDNEQFF
D gene: .
V gene: TRBV24-1
J gene: TRBJ2-1
clone size: .

CDR3 DNA: TGTGCCAGCAGTCCAAACAATGTTTGGGGCGGCATTCAGTACTTC
CDR3 protein: CASSPNNVWGGIQYF
D gene: .
V gene: TRBV12-3/TRBV12-4
J gene: TRBJ2-4
clone size: few

CDR3 DNA: TGTGCCTGGAGTGTAGAGCGGGAGGCCTTCACAGATATGCAGTATTTT
CDR3 protein: CAWSVEREAFTDMQYF
D gene: TRBD2
V gene: TRBV30
J gene: TRBJ2-3
clone size: few

CDR3 DNA: TGTGCCAGCACCTTAGTGGGGGGAAGCAATCAGCCCCAGCATTTT
CDR3 protein: CASTLVGGSNQPQHF
D gene: .
V gene: TRBV12-3/TRBV12-4
J gene: TRBJ1-5
clone size: .

CDR3 DNA: TGCAGCGTTGAAATCCCGGGGGGGTGGGAGACCCAGTACTTC
CDR3 protein: CSVEIPGGWETQYF
D gene: TRBD2
V gene: TRBV29-1
J gene: TRBJ2-5
clone size: .

CDR3 DNA: TGTGCCAGCAGTTTAGCTGGTGGGGCCCGGGAGACCCAGTACTTC
CDR3 protein: CASSLAGGARETQYF
D gene: .
V gene: TRBV12-3/TRBV12-4
J gene: TRBJ2-5
clone size: .

CDR3 DNA: TGCGCCAGCAGCACTTCCTACCTCGCGGGACAGGGGAATTTGAACACTGAAGCTTTCTTT
CDR3 protein: CASSTSYLAGQGNLNTEAFF
D gene: TRBD1
V gene: TRBV4-1
J gene: TRBJ1-1
clone size: few